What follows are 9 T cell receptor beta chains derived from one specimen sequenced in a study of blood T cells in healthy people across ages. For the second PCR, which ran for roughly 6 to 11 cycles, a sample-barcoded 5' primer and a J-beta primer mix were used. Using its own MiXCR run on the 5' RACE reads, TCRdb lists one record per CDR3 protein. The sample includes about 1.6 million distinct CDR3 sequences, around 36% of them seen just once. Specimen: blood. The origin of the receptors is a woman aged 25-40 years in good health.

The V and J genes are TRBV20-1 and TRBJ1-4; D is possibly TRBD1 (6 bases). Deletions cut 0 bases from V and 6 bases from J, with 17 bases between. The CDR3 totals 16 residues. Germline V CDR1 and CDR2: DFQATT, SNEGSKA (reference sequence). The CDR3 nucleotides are TGCAGTGCTAGAGATTACGCGAAGGGGGGTGATGAAAAACTGTTTTTT. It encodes CSARDYAKGGDEKLFF.

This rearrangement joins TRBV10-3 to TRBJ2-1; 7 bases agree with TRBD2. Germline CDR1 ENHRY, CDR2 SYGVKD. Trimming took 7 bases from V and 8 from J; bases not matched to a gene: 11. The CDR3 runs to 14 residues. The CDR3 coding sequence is TGTGCCATCACCGCTAGCGGTAAAAGCGATGAGCAGTTCTTC. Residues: CAITASGKSDEQFF.

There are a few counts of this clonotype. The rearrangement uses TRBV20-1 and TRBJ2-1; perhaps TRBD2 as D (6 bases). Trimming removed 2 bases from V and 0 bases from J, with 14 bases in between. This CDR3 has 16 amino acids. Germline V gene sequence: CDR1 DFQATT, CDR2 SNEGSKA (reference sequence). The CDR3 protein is CSARPSSALSYNEQFF. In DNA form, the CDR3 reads TGCAGTGCTAGACCTTCTAGCGCCCTCTCCTACAATGAGCAGTTCTTC.

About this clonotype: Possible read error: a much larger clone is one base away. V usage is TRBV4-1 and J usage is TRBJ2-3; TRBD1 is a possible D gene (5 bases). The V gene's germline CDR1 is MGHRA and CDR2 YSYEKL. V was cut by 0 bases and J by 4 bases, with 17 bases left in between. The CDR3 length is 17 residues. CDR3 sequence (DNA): TGCGCCAGCAGCCAAGATTGGCAAGCAGGGTTCCCAGATACGCAGTATTTT. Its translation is CASSQDWQAGFPDTQYF.

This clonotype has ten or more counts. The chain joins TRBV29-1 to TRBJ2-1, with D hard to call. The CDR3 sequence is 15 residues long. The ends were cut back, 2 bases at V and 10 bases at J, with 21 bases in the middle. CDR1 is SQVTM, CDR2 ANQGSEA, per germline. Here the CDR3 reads CSVERDLFGFGEQFF. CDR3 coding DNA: TGCAGCGTTGAAAGGGATTTATTCGGGTTTGGCGAGCAGTTCTTC.

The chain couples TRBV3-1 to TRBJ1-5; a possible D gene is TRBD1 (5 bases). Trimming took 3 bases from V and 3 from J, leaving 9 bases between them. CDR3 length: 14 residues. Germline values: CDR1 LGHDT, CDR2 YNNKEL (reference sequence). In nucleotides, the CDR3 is TGTGCCAGCAGCCACCGACAGTACAATCAGCCCCAGCATTTT. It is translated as CASSHRQYNQPQHF.

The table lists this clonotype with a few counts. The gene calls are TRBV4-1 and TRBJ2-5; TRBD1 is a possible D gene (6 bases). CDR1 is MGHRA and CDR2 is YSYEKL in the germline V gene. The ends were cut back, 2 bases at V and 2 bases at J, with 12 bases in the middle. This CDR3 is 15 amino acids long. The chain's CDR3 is CASSQNRDPQETQYF. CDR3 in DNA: TGCGCCAGCAGCCAAAACAGGGACCCTCAAGAGACCCAGTACTTC.

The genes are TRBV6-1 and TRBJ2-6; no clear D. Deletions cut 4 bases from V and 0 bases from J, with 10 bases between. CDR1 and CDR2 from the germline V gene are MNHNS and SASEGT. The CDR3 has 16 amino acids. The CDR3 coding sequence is TGTGCCAGCAGTGTTTCGGTTCTCTCTGGGGCCAACGTCCTGACTTTC. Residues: CASSVSVLSGANVLTF.

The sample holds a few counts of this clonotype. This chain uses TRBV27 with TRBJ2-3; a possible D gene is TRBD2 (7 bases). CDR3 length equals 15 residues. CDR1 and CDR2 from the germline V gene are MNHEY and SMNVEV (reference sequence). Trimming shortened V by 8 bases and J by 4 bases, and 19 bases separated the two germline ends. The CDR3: CASYRAGEGSDTQYF. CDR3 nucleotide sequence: TGTGCCAGCTACAGGGCGGGAGAGGGTTCAGATACGCAGTATTTT.